The clone carrying this TCR beta chain was detected a few times. Donors were healthy HIV-negative adults without recently reported acute infections or vaccinations. This specimen belongs to a study of shared clonotypes between healthy human individuals. Assay: immunoSEQ multiplex PCR; the TCRdb copy retains only in-frame clones and omits some. The sample contains roughly 660,000 clones, 80% to 95% of which appear only once. Per germline, CDR1 SGHDN and CDR2 FVKESK. The CDR3 contains 13 residues. Trimming cost V 5 bases and J 6 bases, with 13 bases left between them. The sample taken for sequencing was memory CD8+ T cells from PBMCs. Described subset: CD45RO+ cells pooled with CCR7-negative TemRA cells. The chain couples TRBV14 to TRBJ1-2; D is undetermined. This TCR came from a man between 18 and 29 years old in good health. Some clones in this sample may be carry-over from other donors' samples. This CDR3 reads CASSAGSLHGYTF. The CDR3 coding sequence is TGTGCCAGCAGCGCCGGGTCCCTACATGGCTACACCTTC.